The next 27 T cell receptor beta chains were all read from a single sample in a study of OX40 agonist ivuxolimab in advanced cancers. Profiled with immunoSEQ multiplex PCR; TCRdb holds only in-frame clones, not every one. The table has almost 45,000 clones, over 75% seen once. Sample: CD4+ or CD8+ T cells sorted from blood, taken in a trial of the OX40 agonist ivuxolimab. Every receptor here comes from an adult with an advanced solid tumor such as melanoma, head and neck, liver or kidney cancer.

V and J are TRBV28 and TRBJ2-7, with a possible D match to TRBD2 (6 bases). This CDR3 has 14 amino acids. Trimming took off 8 bases at V and 6 bases at J, with 20 bases between the two ends. The germline V gene has CDR1 MDHEN and CDR2 SYDVKM. CDR3 protein: CASGETVLGGEQYF. The DNA for the CDR3 is TGTGCCAGCGGCGAGACAGTTTTGGGAGGCGAGCAGTACTTC.

This chain joins TRBV7-3 and TRBJ2-2, with a weak D call TRBD1 (5 bases). V was clipped by 1 base and J by 3 bases, with 12 bases between them. Germline V gene data show CDR1 as SGHTA and CDR2 as FQGTGA. There are 16 residues in the CDR3. This chain's CDR3 is CASSLRAGLDTGELFF. The CDR3 nucleotides read TGTGCCAGCAGCTTAAGAGCAGGGTTGGACACCGGGGAGCTGTTTTTT.

In its sample, this clone was seen a few times. This chain joins TRBV6-6 and TRBJ1-1; a weak D match, TRBD1 (5 bases). Germline-derived CDR1 and CDR2 are MNHNY and SVGAGI (reference sequence). The CDR3 is made up of 15 amino acids. Trimming cost V 5 bases and J 2 bases, with 15 bases left between them. In DNA form, the CDR3 reads TGTGCCAGCAGTCCTGGACGGGGGTTTAACACTGAAGCTTTCTTT. It yields the protein CASSPGRGFNTEAFF.

J is TRBJ1-1 and V is TRBV7-9; D is ambiguous. CDR1 and CDR2 (germline): SEHNR, FQNEAQ (reference sequence). The CDR3 loop spans 14 amino acids. Trimming stripped 1 base from V and 2 bases from J, with 8 bases between. The CDR3 DNA reads as TGTGCCAGCAGCTTAGAGGCCGTCAACACTGAAGCTTTCTTT. As protein: CASSLEAVNTEAFF.

V is TRBV9 and J is TRBJ1-3; unclear D gene. The CDR3 length is 17 residues. Trimming pared 0 bases from V and 0 bases from J, leaving 13 bases between. Germline CDR1 is SGDLS and CDR2 is YYNGEE. CDR3 region: CASSVAKTESSGNTIYF. The CDR3, as DNA: TGTGCCAGCAGCGTAGCGAAGACGGAGAGCTCTGGAAACACCATATATTTT.

This chain connects TRBV7-9 to TRBJ1-4; D unclear. The V end was cut by 8 bases, the J end by 0 bases, with 13 bases between. CDR1 is SEHNR and CDR2 is FQNEAQ in the germline V gene (reference sequence). This CDR3 is built from 15 residues. The CDR3 here is CASSFQASTNEKLFF. In DNA, the CDR3 is TGTGCCAGCTCCTTCCAGGCCTCAACTAATGAAAAACTGTTTTTT.

The V call is TRBV5-8, the J call TRBJ1-1; 9 bases are shared with TRBD1. Trimming cost V 5 bases and J 11 bases; bases outside gene matches: 7. CDR1 SGHTS and CDR2 YDEGEE come from the germline V gene. This CDR3 has 12 residues. CDR3: CASSQQGAKAFF. The CDR3 bases are TGTGCCAGCAGTCAACAGGGGGCTAAGGCTTTCTTT.

V and J are TRBV28 and TRBJ2-2; 9 positions agree with TRBD1. Germline CDR1 reads MDHEN; CDR2 reads SYDVKM. Trimming removed 7 bases from V and 2 bases from J; junction bases left unmatched: 5. This CDR3 is 15 amino acids long. Written as DNA, the CDR3 is TGTGCCAGCACTTGGGGACAGGGCAACACCGGGGAGCTGTTTTTT. Its protein product is CASTWGQGNTGELFF.

The V and J genes are TRBV9 and TRBJ1-3; weak D call: TRBD1 (6 bases). V lost 0 bases, J lost 15 bases, and 19 bases lay in between. The CDR3 runs 14 residues. Germline-derived CDR1 and CDR2 are SGDLS and YYNGEE. The CDR3, as DNA: TGTGCCAGCAGCGTAGGGGACAAGGCATATGGTGAATATTTT. Translation gives CASSVGDKAYGEYF. Variable domain in full (rest from reference TRBV9 and TRBJ1-3): DSGVTQTPKHLITATGQRVTLRCSPRSGDLSVYWYQQSLDQGLQFLIQYYNGEERAKGNILERFSAQQFPDLHSELNLSSLELGDSALYFCASSVGDKAYGEYFGEGSWLTVV.

The chain recombines TRBV4-2 with TRBJ1-1, with D perhaps matching TRBD1 (6 bases). CDR3 length equals 13 residues. Trimming removed 1 base from V and 6 bases from J, with 9 bases in between. Germline lookup yields CDR1 LGHNA and CDR2 YNFKEQ. The CDR3 nucleotides read TGTGCCAGCAGCCAAGCAGGGGAGGCTGAAGCTTTCTTT. This gives the protein CASSQAGEAEAFF.

The gene calls are TRBV7-7 and TRBJ2-7; D gene uncertain. The CDR3 has 15 residues. With 5 bases removed from V and 2 bases from J, the gap between germline ends came to 16 bases. Looked up from germline, CDR1 is SSHAT and CDR2 is FNYEAQ (reference sequence). The CDR3 reads CASSPLGPDPYEQYF. The CDR3 coding sequence is TGTGCCAGCAGCCCCCTTGGGCCCGACCCCTACGAGCAGTACTTC.

The V gene is TRBV7-2, the J gene TRBJ2-3, with D perhaps given as TRBD1 or TRBD2 (6 bases each). CDR3 size: 16 residues. With 1 base removed from V and 3 bases from J, the gap between germline ends came to 14 bases. From germline, CDR1 is SGHTA and CDR2 FQGNSA. The CDR3 region is CASSLDLGAGTDTQYF. In nucleotides, the CDR3 is TGTGCCAGCAGCTTAGATCTGGGGGCGGGAACAGATACGCAGTATTTT.

This chain connects TRBV6-5 to TRBJ2-7; a possible D gene is TRBD1 (6 bases). CDR1 and CDR2 (germline): MNHEY, SVGAGI. This CDR3 is built from 13 residues. The ends were cut back, 2 bases at V and 3 bases at J, with 8 bases in the middle. The CDR3 DNA is TGTGCCAGCAGTTACAAGACAGGCTACGAGCAGTACGTC. Translated, it gives CASSYKTGYEQYV.

The J gene is TRBJ1-1, the V gene TRBV29-1; TRBD1 might be the D (5 bases). Trimming took 3 bases from V and 6 from J, leaving 11 bases between them. CDR3 length equals 12 residues. Germline V gives CDR1 SQVTM, CDR2 ANQGSEA. As DNA, the CDR3 is TGCAGCGTTGATCCAGGGTCCCCTGAAGCTTTCTTT. Encoded protein: CSVDPGSPEAFF.

The chain couples TRBV5-4 to TRBJ1-1; no definite D call. The CDR3 covers 15 residues. Trimming cost V 0 bases and J 2 bases, with 11 bases left between them. Germline CDR1 is SGHNT and CDR2 is YYREEE (reference sequence). CDR3 sequence (DNA): TGTGCCAGCAGCTTGGGGTACGGACTCAACACTGAAGCTTTCTTT. It yields the protein CASSLGYGLNTEAFF.

The J gene is TRBJ2-1, the V gene TRBV11-2, with 8 positions matching TRBD1. Trimming cost V 6 bases and J 6 bases; bases outside gene matches: 10. This CDR3 region has 15 residues. Germline CDR1 SGHAT, CDR2 FQNNGV. The CDR3: CASRSPGQEINEQFF. The DNA for the CDR3 is TGTGCCAGCAGGTCCCCGGGACAGGAGATCAATGAGCAGTTCTTC.

The V gene is TRBV5-8, the J gene TRBJ1-5; D is ambiguous. Germline V gene lookup returns CDR1 SGHTS and CDR2 YDEGEE. CDR3 size: 11 residues. V gave up 4 bases and J gave up 9 bases, with 8 bases separating them. CDR3 sequence (DNA): TGTGCCAGCAGCAACCTAGGGCCCCAGCATTTT. It codes for CASSNLGPQHF.

The chain combines TRBV4-1 with TRBJ1-1; possible D gene TRBD1, 6 bases. Trimming removed 0 bases at V and 1 base at J, with 6 bases between. Germline V CDR1 and CDR2: MGHRA, YSYEKL. The CDR3 runs to 14 residues. CDR3: CASSQEGANTEAFF. The CDR3 DNA reads TGCGCCAGCAGCCAAGAGGGGGCGAACACTGAAGCTTTCTTT.

This chain joins TRBV2 and TRBJ2-7; either TRBD1 or TRBD2 may fit D (5 bases each). V was trimmed by 2 bases and J by 5 bases, leaving 10 bases between them. Germline V gene data show CDR1 as SNHLY and CDR2 as FYNNEI. CDR3 size: 13 residues. The CDR3 region is CASSEFGANEQYV. The CDR3, as DNA: TGTGCCAGCAGTGAATTCGGGGCTAACGAGCAGTACGTC.

The chain links TRBV28 to TRBJ1-2, with 10 bases aligning to TRBD1. CDR1 and CDR2 from the germline V gene are MDHEN and SYDVKM. The CDR3 is 15 residues long. Unmatched junction bases numbered 9, after V lost 5 bases and J lost 6 bases. CDR3 bases: TGTGCCAGCAGTCTCACGACAGGGGGCGCGAATGGCTACACCTTC. It yields the protein CASSLTTGGANGYTF.

This clone was picked up one time. J is TRBJ2-3 and V is TRBV7-9, with TRBD2 identical over 13 bases. CDR1 is SEHNR and CDR2 is FQNEAQ in the germline V gene (reference sequence). After removal of 3 bases from V and 6 bases from J, the junction contained 9 bases not matched to a gene. The length of the CDR3 is 17 residues. The CDR3 reads CASSLPTSGGPEDTQYF. CDR3 in DNA: TGTGCCAGCAGCTTGCCGACTAGCGGGGGGCCAGAGGATACGCAGTATTTT.

Relative to its sample, this clone is medium-sized (0.01 to 0.1%). The chain is built from TRBV4-3 and TRBJ2-7; D possibly corresponds to TRBD2 (5 bases). Germline V gives CDR1 LGHNA, CDR2 YSLEER. V gave up 0 bases and J gave up 6 bases, with 12 bases separating them. This CDR3 contains 14 residues. The CDR3: CASSQDGGLGEQYF. CDR3 bases: TGCGCCAGCAGCCAAGATGGCGGACTCGGCGAGCAGTACTTC.

J is TRBJ2-1 and V is TRBV6-5, with TRBD2 matching over 11 bases. The V gene end was trimmed by 5 bases and the J gene end by 5 bases; junction bases not matched to a gene: 5. The CDR3 covers 15 residues. Per the germline V gene, CDR1 is MNHEY and CDR2 is SVGAGI. In DNA, the CDR3 is TGTGCCAGCAGTCCACTAGCGGGGGAGAACAATGAGCAGTTCTTC. Translating gives CASSPLAGENNEQFF.

The chain links TRBV9 to TRBJ2-3; no firm D call. This CDR3 is 14 amino acids long. The V gene lost 1 base and the J gene lost 0 bases, with 6 bases spanning the gap. The germline V gene encodes CDR1 SGDLS and CDR2 YYNGEE. Written as DNA, the CDR3 is TGTGCCAGCAGCGTACGAGCTAGCACAGATACGCAGTATTTT. Residues: CASSVRASTDTQYF.

The chain has TRBV28 and TRBJ1-1; TRBD1 matches 8 bases. The CDR3 totals 13 residues. Trimming took 4 bases from V and 5 from J; bases not matched to a gene: 3. Germline V lookup: CDR1 MDHEN, CDR2 SYDVKM. The CDR3 here is CASSSYRGTEAFF. CDR3 nucleotide sequence: TGTGCCAGCAGTTCATACAGGGGGACTGAAGCTTTCTTT.

V gene TRBV9 combines with J gene TRBJ2-1; no clear D. V was cut by 0 bases and J by 9 bases, with 10 bases left in between. There are 13 residues in the CDR3. CDR1 is SGDLS and CDR2 is YYNGEE in the germline V gene. CDR3 residues: CASSVAQPGEQFF. DNA for the CDR3: TGTGCCAGCAGCGTAGCTCAGCCTGGTGAGCAGTTCTTC.

This chain uses TRBV6-5 with TRBJ1-4; D is undetermined. CDR1 is MNHEY, CDR2 SVGAGI, per germline. CDR3 length equals 13 residues. V was pared by 0 bases and J by 8 bases, with 7 bases between. The CDR3 protein is CASSYSTREKLFF. The CDR3 nucleotides read TGTGCCAGCAGTTACTCGACCCGGGAAAAACTGTTTTTT.